This TCR beta chain was sequenced in a study of control samples from healthy donors and cancer patients. Libraries were prepared by immunoSEQ multiplex PCR; TCRdb keeps only in-frame clonotypes and omits some of them. The profile shows 150,000 to 200,000 clones, 80% to 90% of them singletons. This clone was picked up a small number of times. The CDR3 extends over 20 amino acids. Germline CDR1 is LGHNA and CDR2 is YNFKEQ. V shed 0 bases, J shed 0 bases, and the junction held 9 bases outside the gene matches. This sequence joins TRBV4-2 and TRBJ2-3, with TRBD2 matching over 13 bases. The receptor comes from a woman in her 30s in good health. The sequenced material came from blood. Written as DNA, the CDR3 is TGTGCCAGCAGCCAAGACCCGACAAGGACTAGCGGGGGAAGCACAGATACGCAGTATTTT. This encodes CASSQDPTRTSGGSTDTQYF.